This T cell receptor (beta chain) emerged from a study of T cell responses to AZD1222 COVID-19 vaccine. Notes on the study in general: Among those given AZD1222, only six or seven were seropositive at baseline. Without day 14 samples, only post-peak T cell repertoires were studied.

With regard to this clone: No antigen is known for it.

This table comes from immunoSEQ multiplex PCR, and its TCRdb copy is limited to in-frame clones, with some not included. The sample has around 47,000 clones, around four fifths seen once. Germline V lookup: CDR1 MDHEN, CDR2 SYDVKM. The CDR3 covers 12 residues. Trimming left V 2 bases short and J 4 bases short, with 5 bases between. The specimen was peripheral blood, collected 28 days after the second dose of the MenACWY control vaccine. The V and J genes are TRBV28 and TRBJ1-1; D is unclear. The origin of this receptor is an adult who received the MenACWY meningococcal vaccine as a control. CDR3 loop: CASSLRATEAFF. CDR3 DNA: TGTGCCAGCAGTTTACGGGCCACTGAAGCTTTCTTT.